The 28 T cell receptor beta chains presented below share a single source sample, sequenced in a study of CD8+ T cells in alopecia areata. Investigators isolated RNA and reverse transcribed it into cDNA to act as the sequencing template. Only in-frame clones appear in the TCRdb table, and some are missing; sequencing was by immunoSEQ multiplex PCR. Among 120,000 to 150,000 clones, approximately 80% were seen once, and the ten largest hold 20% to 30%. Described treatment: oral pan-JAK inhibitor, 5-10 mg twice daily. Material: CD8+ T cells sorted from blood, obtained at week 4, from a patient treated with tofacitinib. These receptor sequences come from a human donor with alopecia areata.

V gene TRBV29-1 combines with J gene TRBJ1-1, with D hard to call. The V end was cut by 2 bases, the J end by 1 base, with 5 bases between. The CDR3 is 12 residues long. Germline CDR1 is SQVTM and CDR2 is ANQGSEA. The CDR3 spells CSVEWENTEAFF. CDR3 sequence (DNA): TGCAGCGTTGAATGGGAGAACACTGAAGCTTTCTTT.

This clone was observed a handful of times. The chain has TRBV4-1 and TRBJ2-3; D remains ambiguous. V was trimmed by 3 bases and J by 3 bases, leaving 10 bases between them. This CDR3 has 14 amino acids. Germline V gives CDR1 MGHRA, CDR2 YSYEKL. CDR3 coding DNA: TGCGCCAGCAGCCAGAATCTCGAAACAGATACGCAGTATTTT. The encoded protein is CASSQNLETDTQYF.

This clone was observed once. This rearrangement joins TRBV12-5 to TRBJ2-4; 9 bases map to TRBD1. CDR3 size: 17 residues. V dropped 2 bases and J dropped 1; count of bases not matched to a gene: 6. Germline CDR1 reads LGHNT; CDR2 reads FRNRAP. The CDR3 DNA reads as TGTGCTAGTGGTTTGTTAAGGGACAGGGTGGCCAAAAACATTCAGTACTTC. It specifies CASGLLRDRVAKNIQYF.

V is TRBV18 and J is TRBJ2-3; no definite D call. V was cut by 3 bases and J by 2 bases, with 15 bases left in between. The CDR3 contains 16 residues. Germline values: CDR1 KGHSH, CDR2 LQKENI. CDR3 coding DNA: TGTGCCAGCTCACCGTCTTACTCAAAGGACACAGATACGCAGTATTTT. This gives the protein CASSPSYSKDTDTQYF. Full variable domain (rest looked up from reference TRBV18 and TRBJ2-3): NAGVMQNPRHLVRRRGQEARLRCSPMKGHSHVYWYRQLPEEGLKFMVYLQKENIIDESGMPKERFSAEFPKEGPSILRIQQVVRGDSAAYFCASSPSYSKDTDTQYFGPGTRLTVL.

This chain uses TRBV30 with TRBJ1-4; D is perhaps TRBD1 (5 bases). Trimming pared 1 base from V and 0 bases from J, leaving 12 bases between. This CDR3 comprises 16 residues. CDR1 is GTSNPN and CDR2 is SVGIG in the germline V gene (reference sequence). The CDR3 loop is CAWSGQQPATNEKLFF. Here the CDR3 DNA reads TGTGCCTGGAGTGGACAGCAGCCTGCAACTAATGAAAAACTGTTTTTT.

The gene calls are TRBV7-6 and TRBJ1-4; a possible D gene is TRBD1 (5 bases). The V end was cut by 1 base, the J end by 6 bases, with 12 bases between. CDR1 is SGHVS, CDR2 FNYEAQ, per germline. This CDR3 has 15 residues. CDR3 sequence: CASSLGGADDEKLFF. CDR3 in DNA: TGTGCCAGCAGCTTAGGAGGGGCGGACGATGAAAAACTGTTTTTT.

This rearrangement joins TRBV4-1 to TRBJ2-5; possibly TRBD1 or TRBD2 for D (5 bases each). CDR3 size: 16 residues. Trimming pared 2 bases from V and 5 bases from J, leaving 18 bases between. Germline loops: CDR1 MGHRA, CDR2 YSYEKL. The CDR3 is CASSQSRDRRWETQYF. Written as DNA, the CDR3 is TGCGCCAGCAGCCAAAGCCGGGACCGCAGGTGGGAGACCCAGTACTTC.

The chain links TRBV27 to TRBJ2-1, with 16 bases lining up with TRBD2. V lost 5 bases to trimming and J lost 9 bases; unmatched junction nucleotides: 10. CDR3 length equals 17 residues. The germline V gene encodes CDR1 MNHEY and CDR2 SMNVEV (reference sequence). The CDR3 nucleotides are TGTGCCAGCAGTAAGGGACTAGCGGGGGGGCTATCGGGTGAGCAGTTCTTC. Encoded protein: CASSKGLAGGLSGEQFF.

CDR3 sequence reads: CASSLSPGGEETQYF. The CDR3 DNA is TGTGCCAGCAGCTTGAGTCCAGGGGGCGAGGAGACCCAGTACTTC. The chain uses TRBV5-4 and TRBJ2-5, with 8 bases fitting TRBD1. V lost 1 base and J lost 5; bases outside the gene matches: 7. The CDR3 loop spans 15 amino acids. Per the germline V gene, CDR1 is SGHNT and CDR2 is YYREEE (reference sequence).

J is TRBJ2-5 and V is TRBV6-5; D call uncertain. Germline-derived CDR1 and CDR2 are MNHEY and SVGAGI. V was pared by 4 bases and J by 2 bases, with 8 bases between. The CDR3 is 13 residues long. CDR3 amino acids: CASSWAVQETQYF. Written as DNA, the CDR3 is TGTGCCAGCAGTTGGGCAGTTCAAGAGACCCAGTACTTC.

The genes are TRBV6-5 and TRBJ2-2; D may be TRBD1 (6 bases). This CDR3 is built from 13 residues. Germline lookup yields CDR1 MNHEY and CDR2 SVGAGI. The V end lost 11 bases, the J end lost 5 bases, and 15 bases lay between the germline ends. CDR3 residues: CAAHRVETGELFF. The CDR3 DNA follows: TGTGCCGCACACAGGGTGGAGACCGGGGAGCTGTTTTTT.

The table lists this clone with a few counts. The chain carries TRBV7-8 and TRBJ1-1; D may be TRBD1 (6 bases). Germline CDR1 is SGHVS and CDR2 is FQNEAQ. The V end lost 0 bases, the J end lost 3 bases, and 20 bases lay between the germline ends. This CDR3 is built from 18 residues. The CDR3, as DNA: TGTGCCAGCAGCTTAGCCACGTCAGGCGGGGCAGGGGACACTGAAGCTTTCTTT. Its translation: CASSLATSGGAGDTEAFF.

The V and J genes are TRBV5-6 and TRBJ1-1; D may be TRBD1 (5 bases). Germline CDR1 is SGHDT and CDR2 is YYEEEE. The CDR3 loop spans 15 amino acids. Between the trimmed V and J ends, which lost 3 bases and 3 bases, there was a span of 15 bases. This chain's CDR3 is CASSYEDRSDTEAFF. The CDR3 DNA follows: TGTGCCAGCAGCTATGAAGACAGATCCGACACTGAAGCTTTCTTT. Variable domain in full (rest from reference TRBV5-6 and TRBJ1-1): DAGVTQSPTHLIKTRGQQVTLRCSPKSGHDTVSWYQQALGQGPQFIFQYYEEEERQRGNFPDRFSGHQFPNYSSELNVNALLLGDSALYLCASSYEDRSDTEAFFGQGTRLTVV.

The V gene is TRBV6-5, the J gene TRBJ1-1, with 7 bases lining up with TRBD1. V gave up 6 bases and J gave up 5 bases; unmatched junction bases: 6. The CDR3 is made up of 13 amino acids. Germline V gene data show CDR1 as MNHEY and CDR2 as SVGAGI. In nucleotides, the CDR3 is TGTGCCAGCAGCACAGGGGTAGGGACTGAAGCTTTCTTT. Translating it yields CASSTGVGTEAFF.

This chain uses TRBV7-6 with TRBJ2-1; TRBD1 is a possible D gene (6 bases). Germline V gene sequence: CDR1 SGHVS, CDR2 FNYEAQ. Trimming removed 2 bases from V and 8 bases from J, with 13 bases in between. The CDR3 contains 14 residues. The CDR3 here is CASSLLPRGDEQFF. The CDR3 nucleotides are TGTGCCAGCAGCTTACTCCCCAGGGGCGATGAGCAGTTCTTC.

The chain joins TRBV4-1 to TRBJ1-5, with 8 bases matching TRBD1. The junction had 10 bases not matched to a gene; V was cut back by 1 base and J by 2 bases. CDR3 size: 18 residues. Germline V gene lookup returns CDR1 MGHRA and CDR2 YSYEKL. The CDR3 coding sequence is TGCGCCAGCAGCCAAGGTCGGACAGGGAAGGAGGGCAATCAGCCCCAGCATTTT. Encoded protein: CASSQGRTGKEGNQPQHF.

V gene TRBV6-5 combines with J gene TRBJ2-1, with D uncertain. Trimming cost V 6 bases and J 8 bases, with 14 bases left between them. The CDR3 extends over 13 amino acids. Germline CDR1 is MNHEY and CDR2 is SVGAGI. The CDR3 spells CASSLQPLDEQFF. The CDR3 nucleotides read TGTGCCAGCAGCCTCCAGCCGTTAGATGAGCAGTTCTTC.

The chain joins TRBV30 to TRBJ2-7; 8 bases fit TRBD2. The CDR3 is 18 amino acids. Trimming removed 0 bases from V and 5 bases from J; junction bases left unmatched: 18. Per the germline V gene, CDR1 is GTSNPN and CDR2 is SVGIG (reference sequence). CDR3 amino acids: CAWSVLPTSELLLDEQYF. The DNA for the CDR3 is TGTGCCTGGAGTGTACTACCGACTAGCGAACTCCTATTAGACGAGCAGTACTTC.

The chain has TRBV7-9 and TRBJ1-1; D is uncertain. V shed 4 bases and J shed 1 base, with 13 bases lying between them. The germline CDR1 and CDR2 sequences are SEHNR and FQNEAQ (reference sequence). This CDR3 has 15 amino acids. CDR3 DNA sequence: TGTGCCAGCAGCTCGCCCGCTACGGGGAACACTGAAGCTTTCTTT. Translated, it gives CASSSPATGNTEAFF.

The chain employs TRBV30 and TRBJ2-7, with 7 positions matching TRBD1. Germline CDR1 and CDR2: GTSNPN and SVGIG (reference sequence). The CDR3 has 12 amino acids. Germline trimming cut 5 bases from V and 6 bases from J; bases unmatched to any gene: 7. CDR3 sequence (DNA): TGTGCCTGGTCGACAGGGACGGGCGAGCAGTACTTC. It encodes CAWSTGTGEQYF.

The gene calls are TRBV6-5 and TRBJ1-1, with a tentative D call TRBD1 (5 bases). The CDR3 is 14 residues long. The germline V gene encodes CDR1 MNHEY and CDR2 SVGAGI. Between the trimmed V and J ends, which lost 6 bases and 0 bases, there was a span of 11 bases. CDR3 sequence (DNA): TGTGCCAGCAGCCATCAGGACATGAACACTGAAGCTTTCTTT. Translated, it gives CASSHQDMNTEAFF.

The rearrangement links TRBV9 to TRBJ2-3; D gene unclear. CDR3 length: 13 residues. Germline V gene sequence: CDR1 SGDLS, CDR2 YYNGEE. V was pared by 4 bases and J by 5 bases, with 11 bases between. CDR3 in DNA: TGTGCCAGCAGCCGTCCCGTAGAAGATACGCAGTATTTT. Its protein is CASSRPVEDTQYF.

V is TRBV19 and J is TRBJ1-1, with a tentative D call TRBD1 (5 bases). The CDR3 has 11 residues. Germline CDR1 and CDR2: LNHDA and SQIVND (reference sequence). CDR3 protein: CASSGGARAFF. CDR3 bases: TGTGCAAGTTCGGGGGGAGCGAGAGCTTTCTTT. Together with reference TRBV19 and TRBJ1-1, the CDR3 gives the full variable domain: DGGITQSPKYLFRKEGQNVTLSCEQNLNHDAMYWYRQDPGQGLRLIYYSQIVNDFQKGDIAEGYSVSREKKESFPLTVTSAQKNPTAFYLCASSGGARAFFGQGTRLTVV.

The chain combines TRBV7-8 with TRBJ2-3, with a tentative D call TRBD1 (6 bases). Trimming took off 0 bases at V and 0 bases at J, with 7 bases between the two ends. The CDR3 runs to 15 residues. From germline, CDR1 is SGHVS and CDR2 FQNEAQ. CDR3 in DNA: TGTGCCAGCAGCTTAGCAGGACAGAGCACAGATACGCAGTATTTT. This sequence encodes CASSLAGQSTDTQYF.

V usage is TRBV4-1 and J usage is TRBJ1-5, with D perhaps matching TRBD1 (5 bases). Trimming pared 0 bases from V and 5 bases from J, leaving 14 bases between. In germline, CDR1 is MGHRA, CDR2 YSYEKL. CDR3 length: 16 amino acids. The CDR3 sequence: CASSQDSGWGDQPQHF. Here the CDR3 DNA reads TGCGCCAGCAGCCAAGATAGTGGGTGGGGGGATCAGCCCCAGCATTTT.

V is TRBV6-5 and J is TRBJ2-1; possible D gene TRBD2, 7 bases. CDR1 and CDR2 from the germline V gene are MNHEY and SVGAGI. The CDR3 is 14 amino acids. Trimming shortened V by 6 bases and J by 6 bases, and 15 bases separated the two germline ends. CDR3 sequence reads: CASSWAGAPNEQFF. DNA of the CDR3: TGTGCCAGCAGCTGGGCGGGGGCCCCCAATGAGCAGTTCTTC.

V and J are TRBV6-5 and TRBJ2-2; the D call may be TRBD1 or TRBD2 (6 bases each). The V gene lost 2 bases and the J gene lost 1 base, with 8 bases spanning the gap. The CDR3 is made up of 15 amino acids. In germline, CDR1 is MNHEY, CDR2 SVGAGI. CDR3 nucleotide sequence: TGTGCCAGCAGTTACAGGGGGGTGAACACCGGGGAGCTGTTTTTT. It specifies CASSYRGVNTGELFF.

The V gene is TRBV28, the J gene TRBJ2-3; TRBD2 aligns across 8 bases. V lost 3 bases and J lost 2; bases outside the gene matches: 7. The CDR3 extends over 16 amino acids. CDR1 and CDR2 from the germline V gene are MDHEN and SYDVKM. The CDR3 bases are TGTGCCAGCAGTTTGAACCGGGGGGGTTCCACAGATACGCAGTATTTT. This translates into CASSLNRGGSTDTQYF.